Presented here are 24 T cell receptor beta chains from one specimen sequenced in a study of cytomegalovirus exposure and HLA in healthy donors (dated by TCRdb to between 2016 and 2019). Libraries came from the immunoSEQ multiplex PCR assay. The multiplex PCR relied on a mix of 60 forward primers for TCR Vbeta segments and 13 reverse primers for TCR Jbeta segments. Sourced from immuneACCESS, this table was stored by TCRdb with only in-frame sequences that have V and J called. A share of the clones is absent; for the studies checked, an unresolved V gene accounts for under half, and the remainder has no known explanation. The sample table includes roughly 84,000 clones. In total, the top ten clones hold 0.58% of the sample. Sequencing was performed on PBMCs. Source of these receptors: a man aged 45-65 years in good health and CMV-seronegative.

The V and J genes are TRBV14 and TRBJ2-4; tentatively, D is TRBD2 (6 bases). The CDR3 is made up of 16 amino acids. V lost 0 bases, J lost 3 bases, and 12 bases lay in between. Germline-derived CDR1 and CDR2 are SGHDN and FVKESK. The CDR3 bases are TGTGCCAGCAGCCAAGAGGGGGGTCTAGGCAAAAACATTCAGTACTTC. Its protein product is CASSQEGGLGKNIQYF.

The chain couples TRBV14 to TRBJ1-2, with D perhaps matching TRBD1 (6 bases). Germline V gives CDR1 SGHDN, CDR2 FVKESK. V dropped 0 bases and J dropped 3 bases, with 17 bases sitting between them. The CDR3 is 17 residues long. CDR3 loop: CASSQDWGTILDYGYTF. The CDR3 DNA is TGTGCCAGCAGCCAAGATTGGGGGACAATTTTGGACTATGGCTACACCTTC.

The chain couples TRBV19 to TRBJ2-7; D is perhaps TRBD2 (5 bases). The length of the CDR3 is 15 residues. V was cut by 4 bases and J by 0 bases, with 13 bases left in between. Germline CDR1 and CDR2: LNHDA and SQIVND (reference sequence). CDR3 DNA: TGTGCCAGTAGTACCTGGAGGCAAAGCTCCTACGAGCAGTACTTC. As protein: CASSTWRQSSYEQYF.

The chain couples TRBV7-2 to TRBJ1-5; 9 nucleotides line up with TRBD1. Germline values: CDR1 SGHTA, CDR2 FQGNSA. CDR3 length: 16 residues. The trim removed 2 bases at V and 4 bases at J, leaving 6 bases unmatched. DNA of the CDR3: TGTGCCAGCAGCTTATCCGGGACAGGGAATAATCAGCCCCAGCATTTT. Translating it yields CASSLSGTGNNQPQHF.

This chain links TRBV7-2 with TRBJ1-3; 7 bases align to TRBD1. Germline V gives CDR1 SGHTA, CDR2 FQGNSA. This CDR3 has 18 residues. V lost 3 bases and J lost 0; bases outside the gene matches: 11. The CDR3 DNA reads TGTGCCAGCAGCTTCGGGACAGAGGGCCCAAGCTCTGGAAACACCATATATTTT. Translating it yields CASSFGTEGPSSGNTIYF.

The chain joins TRBV9 to TRBJ2-1, with D possibly being TRBD1 (6 bases). This CDR3 has 15 residues. CDR1 is SGDLS, CDR2 YYNGEE, per germline. The V gene lost 3 bases and the J gene lost 6 bases, with 16 bases spanning the gap. The CDR3, as DNA: TGTGCCAGCAGCGCTTCAGGGGCATCTATCAATGAGCAGTTCTTC. Residues: CASSASGASINEQFF.

The chain combines TRBV11-2 with TRBJ2-2, with D unclear. CDR3 length: 16 residues. CDR1 and CDR2 (germline): SGHAT, FQNNGV. V lost 2 bases and J 5 bases, leaving 15 bases between the germline ends. This CDR3 is CASSLSSYSLTGELFF. CDR3 sequence (DNA): TGTGCCAGCAGCTTAAGTTCCTACAGCCTTACCGGGGAGCTGTTTTTT.

V is TRBV27 and J is TRBJ1-2; the D is unclear. V was trimmed by 0 bases and J by 5 bases, leaving 4 bases between them. Germline lookup yields CDR1 MNHEY and CDR2 SMNVEV (reference sequence). The CDR3 has 12 residues. In nucleotides, the CDR3 is TGTGCCAGCAGTTTATCCGGTTATGGCTACACCTTC. It codes for CASSLSGYGYTF.

The chain couples TRBV4-2 to TRBJ2-6; 7 bases agree with TRBD1. V gave up 0 bases and J gave up 0 bases; unmatched junction bases: 5. This CDR3 comprises 18 residues. Per germline, CDR1 LGHNA and CDR2 YNFKEQ. The CDR3: CASSQDWTGASGANVLTF. The CDR3, as DNA: TGTGCCAGCAGCCAAGATTGGACAGGCGCCTCTGGGGCCAACGTCCTGACTTTC.

The gene calls are TRBV25-1 and TRBJ2-6; the D is unclear. The V end was cut by 3 bases, the J end by 0 bases, with 9 bases between. The CDR3 has 16 amino acids. Germline V gene data show CDR1 as MGHDK and CDR2 as SYGVNS. CDR3 coding DNA: TGTGCCAGCAGTGAGGCAGGTACCTCTGGGGCCAACGTCCTGACTTTC. Its translation is CASSEAGTSGANVLTF.

The chain carries TRBV6-6 and TRBJ2-1; 8 nucleotides agree with TRBD2. V was clipped by 4 bases and J by 2 bases; unmatched bases: 4. The length of the CDR3 is 15 residues. Germline V gene lookup returns CDR1 MNHNY and CDR2 SVGAGI (reference sequence). The CDR3, as DNA: TGTGCCAGCAGTTTCGGGGGGGCCACCTACAATGAGCAGTTCTTC. It encodes CASSFGGATYNEQFF.

The chain combines TRBV7-8 with TRBJ2-1; TRBD1 matches at 9 bases. J was trimmed by 4 bases and V by 4 bases; bases with no gene match: 5. The CDR3 has 15 amino acids. Germline assignment: CDR1 SGHVS and CDR2 FQNEAQ. This chain's CDR3 is CASSSQGALYNEQFF. CDR3 DNA sequence: TGTGCCAGCAGCTCACAGGGGGCTTTGTACAATGAGCAGTTCTTC.

The V and J genes are TRBV30 and TRBJ1-1, with unresolved D. CDR1 is GTSNPN, CDR2 SVGIG, per germline (reference sequence). The germline V and J ends were trimmed by 3 bases and 0 bases, with 11 bases remaining between them. The CDR3 has 14 amino acids. The CDR3 DNA reads TGTGCCTGGAGGGCCTGGCTCATGAACACTGAAGCTTTCTTT. Amino acid sequence: CAWRAWLMNTEAFF. Combining the CDR3 with reference TRBV30 and TRBJ1-1 gives the whole variable domain SQTIHQWPATLVQPVGSPLSLECTVEGTSNPNLYWYRQAAGRGLQLLFYSVGIGQISSEVPQNLSASRPQDRQFILSSKKLLLSDSGFYLCAWRAWLMNTEAFFGQGTRLTVV.

The chain combines TRBV9 with TRBJ2-5, with TRBD1 matching 10 bases. The CDR3 is 16 residues long. V gave up 1 base and J gave up 5 bases; unmatched junction bases: 8. Germline assignment: CDR1 SGDLS and CDR2 YYNGEE. CDR3 nucleotide sequence: TGTGCCAGCAGCGTAACGTGGATGGACAGGGGGGAGACCCAGTACTTC. Translating gives CASSVTWMDRGETQYF.

The V gene is TRBV28, the J gene TRBJ2-7; D is possibly TRBD1 (5 bases). This CDR3 has 13 residues. V lost 8 bases, J lost 3 bases, and 14 bases lay in between. Germline-derived CDR1 and CDR2 are MDHEN and SYDVKM. The CDR3 coding sequence is TGTGCCAGCGAGAAAGGGGTGCACTACGAGCAGTACTTC. This sequence encodes CASEKGVHYEQYF. The complete variable domain, with remaining parts taken from reference TRBV28 and TRBJ2-7, reads DVKVTQSSRYLVKRTGEKVFLECVQDMDHENMFWYRQDPGLGLRLIYFSYDVKMKEKGDIPEGYSVSREKKERFSLILESASTNQTSMYLCASEKGVHYEQYFGPGTRLTVT.

V is TRBV5-1 and J is TRBJ2-1; D gene uncertain. This CDR3 region has 17 residues. CDR1 is SGHRS, CDR2 YFSETQ, per germline. V shed 0 bases and J shed 2 bases, with 15 bases lying between them. The CDR3 loop reads CASSLGVTPIPYNEQFF. The CDR3 DNA follows: TGCGCCAGCAGCTTGGGGGTGACACCAATCCCCTACAATGAGCAGTTCTTC.

The V gene is TRBV7-9, the J gene TRBJ2-2; tentatively, D is TRBD2 (6 bases). CDR3 size: 16 residues. CDR1 SEHNR and CDR2 FQNEAQ come from the germline V gene (reference sequence). V lost 4 bases to trimming and J lost 4 bases, with 16 bases between them. The CDR3 nucleotides are TGTGCCAGCAGCTCACTGGCGGGGTTCGGCACCGGGGAGCTGTTTTTT. It yields the protein CASSSLAGFGTGELFF.

The chain couples TRBV27 to TRBJ2-5; 10 nucleotides line up with TRBD1. CDR1 MNHEY and CDR2 SMNVEV come from the germline V gene (reference sequence). J lost 2 bases, V lost 5 bases, and 8 bases had no gene match. The CDR3 covers 16 residues. This CDR3 reads CASSPGDRGSQETQYF. DNA of the CDR3: TGTGCCAGCAGTCCAGGGGACAGGGGCAGTCAAGAGACCCAGTACTTC.

In the case of this clone: One junction end does not reproduce the germline sequence, and a read error may be involved. In DNA form, the CDR3 reads TGTGCCAGCGGCTTTACTTTCGGGGGTGTAAACGAGCAGTACTTC. Translation: CASGFTFGGVNEQYF. The rearrangement links TRBV7-2 to TRBJ2-7, with a weak D call TRBD2 (6 bases). The CDR3 contains 15 residues. The germline CDR1 and CDR2 sequences are SGHTA and FQGNSA.

DNA for the CDR3: TGTGCCAGTAGTATACGTCCAGAAAAGTTCATCTATGGCTACACCTTC. As protein: CASSIRPEKFIYGYTF. V gene TRBV19 combines with J gene TRBJ1-2; D is undetermined. Germline CDR1 LNHDA, CDR2 SQIVND (reference sequence). This CDR3 has 16 amino acids. The V end was cut by 2 bases, the J end by 4 bases, with 17 bases between.

J is TRBJ2-2 and V is TRBV5-1, with unresolved D. Between the trimmed V and J ends, which lost 1 base and 1 base, there was a span of 5 bases. Germline V gene lookup returns CDR1 SGHRS and CDR2 YFSETQ. The CDR3 has 14 residues. The CDR3: CASSLSVNTGELFF. The DNA of the CDR3 is TGCGCCAGCAGCTTGTCGGTGAACACCGGGGAGCTGTTTTTT.

Points on this clone: At the DNA level, this CDR3 is encoded by other sequences in the same sample as well. The chain's CDR3 is CSVGLAGGITDTQYF. In nucleotides, the CDR3 is TGCAGTGTGGGACTAGCGGGGGGGATCACAGATACGCAGTATTTT. The rearrangement joins TRBV29-1 to TRBJ2-3; 16 bases align to TRBD2. The CDR3 spans 15 residues. CDR1 is SQVTM, CDR2 ANQGSEA, per germline.

The J gene is TRBJ1-6, the V gene TRBV7-6; 9 bases are a match to TRBD1. The CDR3 totals 15 residues. CDR1 and CDR2 from the germline V gene are SGHVS and FNYEAQ. The V gene end was trimmed by 5 bases and the J gene end by 11 bases; junction bases not matched to a gene: 10. As DNA, the CDR3 is TGTGCCAGCAGCGGAGTTACAGGGGGCTGGGCACCCCTCCACTTT. Amino acid sequence: CASSGVTGGWAPLHF.

This chain uses TRBV29-1 with TRBJ2-7; D may be TRBD1 (6 bases). Per the germline V gene, CDR1 is SQVTM and CDR2 is ANQGSEA. The CDR3 runs 14 residues. Between the trimmed V and J ends, which lost 7 bases and 0 bases, there was a span of 16 bases. The CDR3 is CSDPPDRSSYEQYF. CDR3 bases: TGCAGCGACCCTCCCGACAGGAGCTCCTACGAGCAGTACTTC.